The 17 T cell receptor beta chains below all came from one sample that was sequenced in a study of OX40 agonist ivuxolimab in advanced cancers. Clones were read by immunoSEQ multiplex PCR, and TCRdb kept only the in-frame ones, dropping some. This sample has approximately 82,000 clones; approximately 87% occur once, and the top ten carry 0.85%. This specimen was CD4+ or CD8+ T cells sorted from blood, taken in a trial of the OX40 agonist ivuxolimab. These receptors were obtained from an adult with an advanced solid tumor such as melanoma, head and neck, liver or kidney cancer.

This CDR3 is CASNGGPSSYEQYF. The CDR3 nucleotides read TGTGCCAGCAACGGGGGGCCAAGCTCCTACGAGCAGTACTTC. This chain joins TRBV7-2 and TRBJ2-7; the D gene is possibly TRBD2 (7 bases). Trimming removed 7 bases at V and 0 bases at J, with 13 bases between. Germline V CDR1 and CDR2: SGHTA, FQGNSA. The CDR3 consists of 14 residues.

DNA for the CDR3: TGTGCCAGCAGCCCCCAGGGGGCCGGGAGAAGCACTGAAGCTTTCTTT. Protein product: CASSPQGAGRSTEAFF. V and J are TRBV7-3 and TRBJ1-1, with 8 positions matching TRBD1. The CDR3 runs 16 residues. Germline trimming cut 5 bases from V and 4 bases from J; bases unmatched to any gene: 12. Germline V lookup: CDR1 SGHTA, CDR2 FQGTGA.

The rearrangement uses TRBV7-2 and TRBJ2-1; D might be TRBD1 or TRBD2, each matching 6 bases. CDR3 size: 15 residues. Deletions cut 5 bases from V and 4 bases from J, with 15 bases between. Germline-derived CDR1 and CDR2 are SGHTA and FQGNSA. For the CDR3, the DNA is TGTGCCAGCAGCCCGCCGGGGGCGCGGTACAATGAGCAGTTCTTC. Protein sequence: CASSPPGARYNEQFF.

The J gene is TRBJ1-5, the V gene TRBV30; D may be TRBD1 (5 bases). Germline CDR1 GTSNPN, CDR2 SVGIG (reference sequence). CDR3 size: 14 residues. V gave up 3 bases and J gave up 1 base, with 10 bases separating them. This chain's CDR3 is CAWRGPSSNQPQHF. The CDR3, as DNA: TGTGCCTGGAGGGGACCAAGCAGCAATCAGCCCCAGCATTTT.

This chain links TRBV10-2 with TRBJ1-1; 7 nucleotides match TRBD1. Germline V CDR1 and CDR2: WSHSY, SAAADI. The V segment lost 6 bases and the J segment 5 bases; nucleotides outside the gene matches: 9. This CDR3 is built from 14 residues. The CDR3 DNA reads TGCGCCAGCAGGGGGGACAGTGACCTGACTGAAGCTTTCTTT. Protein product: CASRGDSDLTEAFF.

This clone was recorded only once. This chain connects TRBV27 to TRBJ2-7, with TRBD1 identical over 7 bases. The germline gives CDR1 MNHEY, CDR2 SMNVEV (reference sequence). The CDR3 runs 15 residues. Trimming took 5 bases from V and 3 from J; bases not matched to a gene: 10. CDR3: CASSVGTANGYEQYF. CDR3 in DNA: TGTGCCAGCAGTGTCGGGACAGCAAACGGCTACGAGCAGTACTTC.

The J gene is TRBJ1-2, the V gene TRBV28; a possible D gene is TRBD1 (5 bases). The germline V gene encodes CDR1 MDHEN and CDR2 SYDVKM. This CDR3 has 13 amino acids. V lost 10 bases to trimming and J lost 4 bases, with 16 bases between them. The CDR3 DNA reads TGTGCCACCGGACCGGGACGGATCTATGGCTACACCTTC. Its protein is CATGPGRIYGYTF.

The CDR3, as DNA: TGTGCCAGCAGTGGACCTGGGACAGGGCCCGGGTACGAGCAGTACTTC. It codes for CASSGPGTGPGYEQYF. The V gene is TRBV6-1, the J gene TRBJ2-7; 9 bases align to TRBD1. Germline CDR1 reads MNHNS; CDR2 reads SASEGT. The CDR3 has 16 amino acids. J gave up 4 bases and V 4 bases, and 11 bases lay outside the gene matches.

The CDR3: CASSAAQGVGTEAFF. Here the CDR3 DNA reads TGTGCCAGCAGCGCAGCTCAGGGGGTTGGCACTGAAGCTTTCTTT. V and J are TRBV9 and TRBJ1-1; 7 bases align to TRBD1. The CDR3 covers 15 residues. The ends lost 3 bases at V and 4 bases at J; junction bases unmatched: 9. Germline V gene sequence: CDR1 SGDLS, CDR2 YYNGEE. Full variable domain (missing parts from reference TRBV9 and TRBJ1-1): DSGVTQTPKHLITATGQRVTLRCSPRSGDLSVYWYQQSLDQGLQFLIQYYNGEERAKGNILERFSAQQFPDLHSELNLSSLELGDSALYFCASSAAQGVGTEAFFGQGTRLTVV.

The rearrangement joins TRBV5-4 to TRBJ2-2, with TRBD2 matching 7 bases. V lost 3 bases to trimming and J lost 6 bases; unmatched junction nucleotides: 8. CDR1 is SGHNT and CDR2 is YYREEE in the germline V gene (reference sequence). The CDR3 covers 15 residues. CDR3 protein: CASSSRDYGAGELFF. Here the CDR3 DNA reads TGTGCCAGCAGCTCCCGGGACTATGGGGCCGGGGAGCTGTTTTTT.

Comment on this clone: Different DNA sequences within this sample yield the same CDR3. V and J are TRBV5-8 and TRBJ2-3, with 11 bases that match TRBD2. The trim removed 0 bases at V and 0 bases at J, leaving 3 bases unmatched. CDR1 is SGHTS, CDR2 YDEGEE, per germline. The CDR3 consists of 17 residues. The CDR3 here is CASSLAGTSGSTDTQYF. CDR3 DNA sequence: TGTGCCAGCAGCTTGGCCGGGACTAGCGGTAGCACAGATACGCAGTATTTT. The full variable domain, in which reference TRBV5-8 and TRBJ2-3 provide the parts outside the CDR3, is EAGVTQSPTHLIKTRGQQATLRCSPISGHTSVYWYQQALGLGLQFLLWYDEGEERNRGNFPPRFSGRQFPNYSSELNVNALELEDSALYLCASSLAGTSGSTDTQYFGPGTRLTVL.

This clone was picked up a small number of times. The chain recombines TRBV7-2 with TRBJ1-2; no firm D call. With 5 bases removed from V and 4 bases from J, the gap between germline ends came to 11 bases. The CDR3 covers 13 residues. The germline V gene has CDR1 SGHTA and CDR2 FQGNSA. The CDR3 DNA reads TGTGCCAGCAGCCTCCGAGACGTCTATGGCTACACCTTC. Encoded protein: CASSLRDVYGYTF.

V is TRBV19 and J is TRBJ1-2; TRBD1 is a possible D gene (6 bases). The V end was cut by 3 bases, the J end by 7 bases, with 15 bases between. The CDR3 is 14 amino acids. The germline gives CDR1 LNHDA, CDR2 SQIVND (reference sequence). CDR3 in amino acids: CASSMAGQTGGYTF. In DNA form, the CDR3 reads TGTGCCAGTAGTATGGCAGGACAGACGGGTGGCTACACCTTC.

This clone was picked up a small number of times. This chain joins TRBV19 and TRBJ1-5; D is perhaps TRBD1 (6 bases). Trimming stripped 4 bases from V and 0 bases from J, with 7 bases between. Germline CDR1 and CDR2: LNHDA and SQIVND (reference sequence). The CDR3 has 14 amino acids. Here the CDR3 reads CASSTGHSNQPQHF. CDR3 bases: TGTGCCAGTAGTACGGGACATAGCAATCAGCCCCAGCATTTT. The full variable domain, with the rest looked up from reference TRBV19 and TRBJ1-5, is DGGITQSPKYLFRKEGQNVTLSCEQNLNHDAMYWYRQDPGQGLRLIYYSQIVNDFQKGDIAEGYSVSREKKESFPLTVTSAQKNPTAFYLCASSTGHSNQPQHFGDGTRLSIL.

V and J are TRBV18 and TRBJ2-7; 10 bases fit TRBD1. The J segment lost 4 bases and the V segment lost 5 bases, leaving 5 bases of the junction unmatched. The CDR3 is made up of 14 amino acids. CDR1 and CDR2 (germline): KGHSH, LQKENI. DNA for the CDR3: TGTGCCAGCTCAGAGGACAGGGGGGGGTACGAGCAGTACTTC. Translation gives CASSEDRGGYEQYF.

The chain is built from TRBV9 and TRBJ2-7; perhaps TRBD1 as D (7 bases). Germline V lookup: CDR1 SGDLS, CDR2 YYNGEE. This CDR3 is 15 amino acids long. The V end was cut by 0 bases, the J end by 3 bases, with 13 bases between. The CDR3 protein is CASSVVAGQNYEQYF. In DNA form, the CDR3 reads TGTGCCAGCAGCGTAGTTGCGGGACAGAACTACGAGCAGTACTTC. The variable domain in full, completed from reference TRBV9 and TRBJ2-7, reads DSGVTQTPKHLITATGQRVTLRCSPRSGDLSVYWYQQSLDQGLQFLIQYYNGEERAKGNILERFSAQQFPDLHSELNLSSLELGDSALYFCASSVVAGQNYEQYFGPGTRLTVT.

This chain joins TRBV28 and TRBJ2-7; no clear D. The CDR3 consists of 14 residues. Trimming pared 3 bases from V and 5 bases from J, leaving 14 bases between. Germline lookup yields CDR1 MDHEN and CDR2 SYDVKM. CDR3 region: CASSLRHESNEQYF. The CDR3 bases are TGTGCCAGCAGTTTGAGGCATGAGTCGAACGAGCAGTACTTC.